This is a list of T cell receptor beta chains from one sample in a study of blood T cell repertoires in COVID-19. The method was immunoSEQ multiplex PCR; TCRdb's version includes in-frame clones alone and lacks a portion of them. The sample includes fewer than 250,000 clones, around 82% seen only once; the top ten take approximately 7.4%. The sequencing input was peripheral blood. Every receptor here comes from a woman aged 45-65 years with acute or convalescent COVID-19. The CDR3 runs from the conserved cysteine through the conserved F or W. The order of the fields is clone size, V gene, CDR3 length, D gene, J gene, CDR3 protein, CDR3 DNA. A D gene is named only where the DNA matches it firmly. Some rows mark clone size as missing; the rest say once, few, many or name a class of expanded clone.

.	TRBV7-2	17	TRBD2	TRBJ2-3	CASSLAGREGLRDTQYF	TGTGCCAGCAGCTTAGCGGGCCGGGAGGGCCTTAGAGATACGCAGTATTTT
.	TRBV5-1	16	TRBD1	TRBJ1-6	CASRDGTGSYNSPLHF	TGCGCCAGCAGGGATGGGACAGGGTCATATAATTCACCCCTCCACTTT
.	TRBV10-3	13	.	TRBJ2-7	CAIRADKTYEQYF	TGTGCCATCAGGGCAGATAAAACCTACGAGCAGTACTTC
.	TRBV24-1	17	TRBD1	TRBJ2-3	CATSDLPGTGPSDTQYF	TGTGCCACCAGTGATCTGCCGGGGACAGGCCCCTCGGATACGCAGTATTTT
.	TRBV18	13	TRBD2	TRBJ2-1	CASSPGLGNEQFF	TGTGCCAGCTCACCTGGACTAGGGAATGAGCAGTTCTTC
.	TRBV27	13	.	TRBJ2-1	CASSLGSANEQFF	TGTGCCAGCAGTTTAGGTAGCGCGAATGAGCAGTTCTTC
.	TRBV7-9	15	TRBD2	TRBJ2-2	CASSWLAANTGELFF	TGTGCCAGCAGCTGGCTAGCGGCGAACACCGGGGAGCTGTTTTTT
.	TRBV15	14	.	TRBJ1-1	CATSRDLRNTEAFF	TGTGCCACCAGCAGAGATCTCCGGAACACTGAAGCTTTCTTT
.	TRBV19	14	TRBD2	TRBJ2-7	CASSWTSGRDEQYF	TGTGCCAGTAGCTGGACTAGCGGGAGGGACGAGCAGTACTTC
.	TRBV15	15	.	TRBJ2-1	CATSRGRNSYNEQFF	TGTGCCACCAGTAGAGGGAGAAACTCCTACAATGAGCAGTTCTTC
.	TRBV28	16	.	TRBJ1-3	CASSPHTDYSGNTIYF	TGTGCCAGCAGTCCCCACACGGACTACTCTGGAAACACCATATATTTT
.	TRBV15	17	TRBD2	TRBJ2-3	CATSRAPRAGGPGTQYF	TGTGCCACCAGCAGAGCTCCCAGAGCGGGAGGGCCTGGTACGCAGTATTTT
.	TRBV6-4	15	TRBD1	TRBJ2-7	CASSFLQGYPYEQYF	TGTGCCAGCAGTTTCCTACAGGGGTACCCCTACGAGCAGTACTTC
.	TRBV5-1	17	TRBD2	TRBJ2-1	CASSLGQGLAGTNEQFF	TGCGCCAGCAGCTTAGGGCAGGGACTAGCGGGAACCAATGAGCAGTTCTTC
.	TRBV28	15	TRBD1	TRBJ2-5	CASSLHGTGQETQYF	TGTGCCAGCAGCCTCCACGGGACAGGACAAGAGACCCAGTACTTC
.	TRBV6-6	14	TRBD2	TRBJ2-1	CASSRRDYYNEQFF	TGTGCCAGCAGCAGAAGGGACTACTACAATGAGCAGTTCTTC
.	TRBV11-2	19	TRBD2	TRBJ2-7	CASTQYPEASGEFGYEQYF	TGTGCCAGCACCCAATATCCGGAGGCTAGCGGGGAGTTCGGGTACGAGCAGTACTTC
once	TRBV7-2	15	TRBD1	TRBJ1-1	CASSLARGRVTEAFF	TGTGCCAGCAGCTTAGCGAGGGGGCGGGTCACTGAAGCTTTCTTT
once	TRBV5-6	17	.	TRBJ2-5	CASSLEFGAGARETQYF	TGTGCCAGCAGTCTGGAGTTCGGGGCGGGGGCGCGAGAGACCCAGTACTTC
.	TRBV15	15	.	TRBJ2-7	CATSRDGGFFYEQYF	TGTGCCACCAGCAGAGATGGCGGGTTCTTCTACGAGCAGTACTTC
.	TRBV28	14	.	TRBJ2-1	CASSSMTGYNEQFF	TGTGCCAGCAGTTCAATGACAGGCTACAATGAGCAGTTCTTC
few	TRBV14	14	.	TRBJ2-1	CASSQYIRDNEQFF	TGTGCCAGCAGCCAATATATCAGGGACAATGAGCAGTTCTTC
.	TRBV27	13	.	TRBJ2-1	CASSFPQGNEQFF	TGTGCCAGCAGTTTCCCACAGGGCAATGAGCAGTTCTTC
.	TRBV5-4	15	TRBD1	TRBJ1-1	CASSLKGQGNTEAFF	TGTGCCAGCAGCTTGAAAGGACAGGGGAACACTGAAGCTTTCTTT
few	TRBV10-2	18	TRBD2	TRBJ2-1	CASRGLAGGPLQGNEQFF	TGCGCCAGCAGGGGACTAGCGGGAGGTCCCCTACAAGGCAATGAGCAGTTCTTC
.	TRBV5-1	15	.	TRBJ2-5	CASSLSGQRIETQYF	TGCGCCAGCAGCTTGTCAGGACAGAGGATAGAGACCCAGTACTTC
few	TRBV5-6	15	.	TRBJ1-2	CASSEPGGRGYGYTF	TGTGCCAGCAGCGAGCCCGGGGGTCGGGGGTATGGCTACACCTTC
.	TRBV6-5	14	.	TRBJ2-2	CASNSPADTGELFF	TGTGCCAGCAACTCTCCGGCGGACACCGGGGAGCTGTTTTTT
.	TRBV27	15	TRBD1	TRBJ2-5	CASSPADRVGETQYF	TGTGCCAGCAGTCCTGCCGACAGGGTAGGGGAGACCCAGTACTTC
.	TRBV6-5	14	.	TRBJ2-7	CASSKRTGAYEQYF	TGTGCCAGCAGTAAACGGACTGGAGCCTACGAGCAGTACTTC
.	TRBV3-1/TRBV3-2	14	.	TRBJ2-7	CASSPAGASYEQYF	TGTGCCAGCAGCCCCGCCGGAGCGTCCTACGAGCAGTACTTC
few	TRBV10-3	15	TRBD2	TRBJ2-1	CAISEGTRGGNEQFF	TGTGCCATCAGTGAAGGGACTAGGGGGGGCAATGAGCAGTTCTTC
.	TRBV5-1	15	.	TRBJ2-4	CASRRMAGAENIQYF	TGCGCCAGCAGAAGGATGGCAGGGGCTGAAAACATTCAGTACTTC
.	TRBV11-3	17	TRBD2	TRBJ2-2	CASSPLAGGIGAGELFF	TGTGCCAGCAGCCCCCTAGCGGGAGGTATCGGGGCCGGGGAGCTGTTTTTT
once	TRBV5-1	12	.	TRBJ1-2	CASSKTADGYTF	TGCGCCAGCAGCAAAACAGCGGACGGCTACACCTTC
.	TRBV24-1	17	TRBD2	TRBJ2-3	CATSDLERERGTDTQYF	TGTGCCACCAGTGATTTGGAGCGGGAGCGCGGCACAGATACGCAGTATTTT
.	TRBV2	13	.	TRBJ2-3	CASSGGGGLTQYF	TGTGCCAGCAGTGGGGGAGGGGGGTTGACGCAGTATTTT